The clone carrying this TCR beta chain was observed a few times. CDR1 and CDR2 from the germline V gene are SGHDN and FVKESK. The CDR3 extends over 14 amino acids. V was trimmed by 2 bases and J by 4 bases, leaving 11 bases between them. The beta constant-region primer was an equimolar mix of two oligonucleotides covering TRBC1 and TRBC2. Via MiXCR, TCRdb re-called the UMI-ligation and nested PCR reads, giving one row per CDR3 protein. The table has around 160,000 distinct CDR3 sequences, over 15% seen once. The source of the sample is a study of naive and memory T cell subsets. The sequenced material came from naive CD4+ T cells from blood. This chain connects TRBV14 to TRBJ1-1; the D gene is possibly TRBD1 (6 bases). The receptor's source is a human donor in good health. The CDR3 nucleotides read TGTGCCAGCAGCCAAACAGGGTTAAGCACTGAAGCTTTCTTT. As protein: CASSQTGLSTEAFF.